This passage covers 11 T cell receptor beta chains from one sample sequenced in a study of metastatic and nonmetastatic thyroid tumors. All patients were untreated before thyroid surgery. TCRdb reassembled clones from the PCR reads with MiXCR. Of 6,500 to 8,500 clones listed, approximately 31% are singletons. Sequenced material: tumor tissue. These receptors originate from a female donor with papillary thyroid cancer or a benign thyroid nodule (not recorded which). Some clones in this sample may be carry-over from other donors' samples.

This clone has more than one count but fewer than ten. The chain recombines TRBV19 with TRBJ2-1; D possibly matches TRBD1 or TRBD2 (5 bases each). Trimming took 3 bases from V and 4 from J, leaving 13 bases between them. Germline V gene data show CDR1 as LNHDA and CDR2 as SQIVND (reference sequence). There are 15 residues in the CDR3. This chain's CDR3 is CASSMQGVGYNEQFF. In nucleotides, the CDR3 is TGTGCCAGTAGTATGCAGGGAGTGGGGTACAATGAGCAGTTCTTC.

This clone showed up just a few times. The chain joins TRBV7-3 to TRBJ2-6; a weak D match, TRBD1 (5 bases). Germline V gene data show CDR1 as SGHTA and CDR2 as FQGTGA. The CDR3 totals 14 residues. With 2 bases removed from V and 3 bases from J, the gap between germline ends came to 5 bases. CDR3 coding DNA: TGTGCCAGCAGCTTACAGGGTGGGGCCAACGTCCTGACTTTC. Amino acid sequence: CASSLQGGANVLTF.

The J gene is TRBJ1-2, the V gene TRBV20-1; a possible D gene is TRBD1 (6 bases). The CDR3 has 16 amino acids. V was pared by 6 bases and J by 0 bases, with 20 bases between. Germline loops: CDR1 DFQATT, CDR2 SNEGSKA (reference sequence). In nucleotides, the CDR3 is TGCAGTGCCCTTCACCAAGTGGGGGGGCCTAACTATGGCTACACCTTC. As protein: CSALHQVGGPNYGYTF.

This clone turned up a few times. The chain recombines TRBV19 with TRBJ1-3; D might be TRBD1 (5 bases). This CDR3 region has 14 residues. Trimming stripped 5 bases from V and 0 bases from J, with 8 bases between. Germline CDR1 reads LNHDA; CDR2 reads SQIVND (reference sequence). CDR3 region: CASSPGSSGNTIYF. CDR3 in DNA: TGTGCCAGTAGTCCAGGGAGCTCTGGAAACACCATATATTTT. Full variable domain (outside the CDR3, taken from reference TRBV19 and TRBJ1-3): DGGITQSPKYLFRKEGQNVTLSCEQNLNHDAMYWYRQDPGQGLRLIYYSQIVNDFQKGDIAEGYSVSREKKESFPLTVTSAQKNPTAFYLCASSPGSSGNTIYFGEGSWLTVV.

This clone ranks as medium-sized (0.01 to 0.1%). This rearrangement joins TRBV7-2 to TRBJ1-2; TRBD1 matches 7 bases. This CDR3 region has 14 residues. With 3 bases clipped from V and 8 bases from J, the junction kept 9 bases outside the gene matches. Germline V gives CDR1 SGHTA, CDR2 FQGNSA. CDR3 in amino acids: CASSLYTGELGYTF. For the CDR3, the DNA is TGTGCCAGCAGCTTGTACACAGGGGAACTAGGCTACACCTTC.

The chain has TRBV19 and TRBJ2-1; TRBD2 agrees at 8 bases. Looked up from germline, CDR1 is LNHDA and CDR2 is SQIVND (reference sequence). The V segment lost 11 bases and the J segment 4 bases; nucleotides outside the gene matches: 10. This CDR3 region has 14 residues. DNA of the CDR3: TGTGCCTCTGGCGGGGCGGGAGGATACAATGAGCAGTTCTTC. It yields the protein CASGGAGGYNEQFF.

The table lists this clone with a few counts. The rearrangement uses TRBV27 and TRBJ2-3; D is uncertain. Trimming took off 0 bases at V and 1 base at J, with 14 bases between the two ends. The CDR3 totals 17 residues. CDR1 is MNHEY and CDR2 is SMNVEV in the germline V gene (reference sequence). CDR3 DNA: TGTGCCAGCAGTTTATCGGGGATAGCTGTTGGCACAGATACGCAGTATTTT. Translated: CASSLSGIAVGTDTQYF.

J is TRBJ2-3 and V is TRBV6-1; 8 bases are a match to TRBD2. The trim removed 2 bases at V and 5 bases at J, leaving 6 bases unmatched. The germline CDR1 and CDR2 sequences are MNHNS and SASEGT. The CDR3 totals 15 residues. CDR3 protein: CASSETWLAGDTQYF. The CDR3 DNA reads as TGTGCCAGCAGTGAAACGTGGCTAGCGGGAGATACGCAGTATTTT.

DNA for the CDR3: TGTGCCAGCAGCCAGGGCTGGGATGAGCAGTTCTTC. Protein: CASSQGWDEQFF. J is TRBJ2-1 and V is TRBV3-1; no reliable D call. This CDR3 is built from 12 residues. The V gene lost 3 bases and the J gene lost 8 bases, with 8 bases spanning the gap. Germline V CDR1 and CDR2: LGHDT, YNNKEL (reference sequence).

The chain combines TRBV18 with TRBJ1-3; D unresolved. The CDR3 consists of 13 residues. Germline V gene data show CDR1 as KGHSH and CDR2 as LQKENI. V lost 3 bases to trimming and J lost 8 bases, with 11 bases between them. The CDR3 DNA sequence: TGTGCCAGCTCACCCACCTCGGCGGACACCATATATTTT. Protein sequence: CASSPTSADTIYF.

Only a few counts were recorded for this clone. The chain links TRBV12-3 or TRBV12-4 to TRBJ2-3; no clear D. CDR3 size: 13 residues. The germline V and J ends were trimmed by 5 bases and 2 bases, with 8 bases remaining between them. The CDR3 here is CASSEGNTDTQYF. The DNA for the CDR3 is TGTGCCAGCAGTGAAGGAAACACAGATACGCAGTATTTT.